The clone carrying this T cell receptor beta chain has a handful of counts. The antigen is not known. The library was prepared for alpha chains; this beta chain is a stray read, so its frequency means little. Time point here: sample taken at primary tumor resection. The sample belongs to a study of spatial heterogeneity in lung cancer. Broader study findings: Tumoral mutation counts were tracked by counts of expanded intratumoral alpha and beta TCRs.

The CDR3 contains 15 residues. CDR1 and CDR2 from the germline V gene are SGHNT and YYREEE (reference sequence). The V and J ends lost 4 bases and 4 bases, in that order; junction bases with no gene match: 8. TCRdb independently ran MiXCR on the 5' RACE reads; one entry per CDR3 protein. The sample records under 15,000 distinct CDR3 sequences, approximately 4.8% being singletons. The sequencing used lung tumor tissue, collected at surgery. The chain employs TRBV5-4 and TRBJ2-5, with 9 bases lining up with TRBD1. The source is a female donor with early-stage non-small cell lung cancer. CDR3 sequence (DNA): TGTGCCAGCAGCCCGGGGACAGGGCGAGGAGAGACCCAGTACTTC. This translates into CASSPGTGRGETQYF.